This paragraph reports one T cell receptor (beta chain). The source of the sample is a study of blood T cell repertoires in COVID-19. Study overall: All recovered Cohort 3 donors got two negative PCRs, got clearance, or saw symptom resolution. Acute and convalescent COVID-19 samples came from the United States, Italy and Spain.

Produced via immunoSEQ multiplex PCR; TCRdb's table is partial and in-frame only. The data show roughly 190,000 clones, about 88% seen once. This CDR3 has 15 residues. Trimming took off 1 base at V and 0 bases at J, with 6 bases between the two ends. CDR1 LGHNA and CDR2 YNFKEQ come from the germline V gene. Those enrolled, adults aged roughly 18 to 89 years, came from about 24 US areas. Membership in each cohort depended on participant-reported clinical history. The V call is TRBV4-2, the J call TRBJ2-2, with D perhaps TRBD2 (5 bases). The clonotype comes from a middle-aged woman in a cohort exposed to, infected with or recovered from COVID-19 (not recorded which). The sequenced sample was PBMCs or T cells enriched from blood (not recorded which). The CDR3 is CASSQGRSNTGELFF. The CDR3 region has the DNA TGTGCCAGCAGCCAAGGGAGGTCGAACACCGGGGAGCTGTTTTTT.